Listed here is a single T cell receptor (beta chain). Its matching antigen is unknown. This entry belongs to a study of T cells in localized non-small cell lung cancer. Broader study findings: Uninvolved adjacent lung, not tumor, had the highest T cell clonality.

The germline CDR1 and CDR2 sequences are MNHEY and SMNVEV (reference sequence). V gave up 2 bases and J gave up 3 bases, with 8 bases separating them. This CDR3 has 14 amino acids. Only in-frame clones appear in the TCRdb table, and some are missing; sequencing was by immunoSEQ multiplex PCR. This sample has more than 40,000 clones, with around 86% found just once. The sample in question was PBMCs, obtained before any cancer treatment. The source is a man aged 40 to 70 with stage II lung adenocarcinoma. This sequence joins TRBV27 and TRBJ1-5; no reliable D call. CDR3 DNA: TGTGCCAGCAGTTTAATGGGCCTCAATCAGCCCCAGCATTTT. Residues: CASSLMGLNQPQHF.